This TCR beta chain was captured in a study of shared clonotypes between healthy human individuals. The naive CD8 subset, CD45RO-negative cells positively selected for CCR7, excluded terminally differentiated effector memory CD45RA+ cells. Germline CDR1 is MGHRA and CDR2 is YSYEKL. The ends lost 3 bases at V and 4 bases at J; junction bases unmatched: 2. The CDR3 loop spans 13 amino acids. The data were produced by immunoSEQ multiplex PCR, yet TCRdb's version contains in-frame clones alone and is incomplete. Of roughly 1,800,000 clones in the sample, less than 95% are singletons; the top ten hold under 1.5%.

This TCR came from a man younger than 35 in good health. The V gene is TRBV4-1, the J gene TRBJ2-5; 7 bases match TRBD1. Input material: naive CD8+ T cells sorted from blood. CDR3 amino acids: CASSQTGSETQYF. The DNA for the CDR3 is TGCGCCAGCAGCCAGACAGGGTCAGAGACCCAGTACTTC.